This T cell receptor beta chain was profiled in a study of CD8 T cells in ankylosing spondylitis. With respect to this clonotype: The antigen is undetermined.

General study results and limits: What appeared characteristic of ankylosing spondylitis blood was a TCR beta motif of seven to nine highly homologous variants. Matched ankylosing spondylitis synovial fluid reportedly showed significant enrichment of disease-linked clones. The authors found the disease-linked clones to be CD8+ and relatively rare in peripheral blood. Before this, some motif variants had been reported in reactive arthritis synovial fluid and blood.

The length of the CDR3 is 16 residues. Germline CDR1 DFQATT, CDR2 SNEGSKA (reference sequence). The V segment lost 3 bases and the J segment 3 bases; nucleotides outside the gene matches: 10. As the method for making TCR beta libraries, quantitative 5'-RACE with molecular barcodes was used. TCRdb recomputed calls from the 5' RACE reads with MiXCR, one row per CDR3 protein. Among 700,000 or so distinct CDR3 sequences listed, around a fifth were seen once. The chain combines TRBV20-1 with TRBJ2-1, with 8 bases fitting TRBD2. The sequence was obtained from a male donor with ankylosing spondylitis. Sequencing was carried out using blood, either unsorted or a sorted T cell fraction (not recorded which). The CDR3 nucleotides read TGCAGTGCTAGGTCGGGGGGGGCTGAGATCTACAATGAGCAGTTCTTC. It encodes CSARSGGAEIYNEQFF.